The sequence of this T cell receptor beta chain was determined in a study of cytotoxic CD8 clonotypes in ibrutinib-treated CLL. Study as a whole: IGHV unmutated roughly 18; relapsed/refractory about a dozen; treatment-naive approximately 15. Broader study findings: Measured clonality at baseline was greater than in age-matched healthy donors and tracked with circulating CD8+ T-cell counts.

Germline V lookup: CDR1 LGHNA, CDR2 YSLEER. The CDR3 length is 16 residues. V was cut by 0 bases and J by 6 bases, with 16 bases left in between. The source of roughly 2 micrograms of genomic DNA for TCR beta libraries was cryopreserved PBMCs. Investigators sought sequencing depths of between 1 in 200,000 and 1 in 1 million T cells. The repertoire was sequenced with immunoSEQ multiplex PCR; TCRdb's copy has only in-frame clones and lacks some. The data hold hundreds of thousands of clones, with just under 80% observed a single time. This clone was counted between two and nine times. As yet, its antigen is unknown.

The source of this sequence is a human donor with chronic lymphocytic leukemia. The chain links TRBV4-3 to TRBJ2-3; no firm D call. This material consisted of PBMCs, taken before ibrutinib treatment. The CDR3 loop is CASSQDRATGRDTQYF. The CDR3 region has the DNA TGCGCCAGCAGCCAAGATCGGGCGACCGGGCGGGATACGCAGTATTTT.